The present TCR beta chain was sequenced within a study of cytomegalovirus exposure and HLA in healthy donors. The PCR contained 60 Vbeta and 13 Jbeta primers. This table comes from immunoSEQ multiplex PCR, and its TCRdb copy is limited to in-frame clones, with some not included. Of around 190,000 clones listed, approximately 80% are singletons. Everyone who donated was a healthy bone marrow donor. This TCR was recovered from a woman aged 35 to 49 in good health and CMV-seronegative. Specimen: PBMCs.

DNA for the CDR3: TGTGCCAGCGGCCTCAGGGAACTCTATGGCTACACCTTC. It specifies CASGLRELYGYTF. This chain links TRBV2 with TRBJ1-2; weak D call: TRBD1 (5 bases). The CDR3 sequence is 13 residues long. Trimming took off 8 bases at V and 4 bases at J, with 14 bases between the two ends. Germline values: CDR1 SNHLY, CDR2 FYNNEI.